This TCR beta chain was documented in a study of cytomegalovirus exposure and HLA in healthy donors. Across the whole study: A data release that came early held tens of millions of unique TCRs from HLA-typed donors.

This clone was observed a single time. From germline, CDR1 is SGHKS and CDR2 YYEKEE (reference sequence). CDR3 length: 14 residues. V was trimmed by 3 bases and J by 0 bases, leaving 10 bases between them. The PCR made use of 60 Vbeta and 13 Jbeta primers. Using immunoSEQ multiplex PCR, the repertoire was profiled, and TCRdb retains in-frame clones only, with some absent. The sample has hundreds of thousands of clones, roughly 85% seen once. The specimen was PBMCs. The TCR originated in a male donor in good health and CMV-seronegative. The genes are TRBV5-5 and TRBJ2-7; D gene uncertain. This chain's CDR3 is CASSSTASSYEQYF. The CDR3 region has the DNA TGTGCCAGCAGCTCGACTGCTAGCTCCTACGAGCAGTACTTC.